The rows below give T cell receptor beta chains drawn from one sample of a study of blood T cell dynamics during melanoma immunotherapy. Assay: immunoSEQ multiplex PCR; the TCRdb copy retains only in-frame clones and omits some. This table has 8,500 to 11,000 clones, 70% to 90% appearing once. Sequencing used blood, obtained from a patient treated with checkpoint blockade. The source is a human donor with melanoma. The CDR3 runs from the conserved cysteine through the conserved F or W. The D gene is left open where the match is weak. Rows give clone size only sometimes, using once, few, many, or a class for an expanded clone.

clone size: -
V gene: TRBV5-4
D gene: TRBD2
J gene: TRBJ2-7
CDR3 protein: CASSLAGVGYEQYF
CDR3 DNA: TGTGCCAGCAGTTTAGCGGGAGTTGGCTACGAGCAGTACTTC

clone size: -
V gene: TRBV28
D gene: TRBD1
J gene: TRBJ2-1
CDR3 protein: CASSPSMRGLYNEQFF
CDR3 DNA: TGTGCCAGCAGTCCCAGTATGAGGGGGCTCTACAATGAGCAGTTCTTC

clone size: -
V gene: TRBV5-1
D gene: -
J gene: TRBJ1-6
CDR3 protein: CASSLDPYNSPLHF
CDR3 DNA: TGCGCCAGCAGCTTGGATCCGTATAATTCACCCCTCCACTTT

clone size: -
V gene: TRBV5-6
D gene: -
J gene: TRBJ1-1
CDR3 protein: CASSLEGIGRNMNTEAFF
CDR3 DNA: TGTGCCAGCAGCTTGGAGGGTATCGGACGTAACATGAACACTGAAGCTTTCTTT

clone size: -
V gene: TRBV6-1
D gene: TRBD1
J gene: TRBJ1-2
CDR3 protein: CASTPGQGNYGYTF
CDR3 DNA: TGTGCCAGCACCCCGGGACAGGGGAACTATGGCTACACCTTC

clone size: -
V gene: TRBV4-2
D gene: TRBD2
J gene: TRBJ2-3
CDR3 protein: CASSPSTASGGGVDTQYF
CDR3 DNA: TGTGCCAGCAGCCCCAGCACGGCTAGCGGGGGGGGAGTGGATACGCAGTATTTT

clone size: -
V gene: TRBV9
D gene: TRBD1
J gene: TRBJ2-1
CDR3 protein: CASSTPLGQGSRGEQFF
CDR3 DNA: TGTGCCAGCAGCACCCCCCTGGGACAGGGGTCTAGGGGTGAGCAGTTCTTC

clone size: -
V gene: TRBV21-1
D gene: -
J gene: TRBJ2-7
CDR3 protein: CASSRGGRGRRYEQYF
CDR3 DNA: TGTGCCAGCAGCCGTGGGGGGAGGGGCCGTCGCTACGAGCAGTACTTC

clone size: once
V gene: TRBV7-9
D gene: TRBD1
J gene: TRBJ1-2
CDR3 protein: CASSWKDRDGYTF
CDR3 DNA: TGTGCCAGCAGCTGGAAGGACAGGGATGGCTACACCTTC

clone size: -
V gene: TRBV30
D gene: -
J gene: TRBJ1-1
CDR3 protein: CAWRARESEAFF
CDR3 DNA: TGTGCCTGGAGGGCGCGGGAAAGTGAAGCTTTCTTT

clone size: -
V gene: TRBV5-4
D gene: TRBD2
J gene: TRBJ2-5
CDR3 protein: CASSSGRGQETQYF
CDR3 DNA: TGTGCCAGCAGCTCCGGGAGGGGACAAGAGACCCAGTACTTC

clone size: -
V gene: TRBV30
D gene: TRBD1
J gene: TRBJ1-2
CDR3 protein: CAWGQGARWNYGYTF
CDR3 DNA: TGTGCCTGGGGTCAGGGGGCCAGATGGAACTATGGCTACACCTTC

clone size: -
V gene: TRBV6-6
D gene: -
J gene: TRBJ2-7
CDR3 protein: CASSYEGLEQYF
CDR3 DNA: TGTGCCAGCAGTTACGAGGGCCTCGAGCAGTACTTC

clone size: -
V gene: TRBV5-4
D gene: -
J gene: TRBJ2-7
CDR3 protein: CASSLAWGADSYEQYF
CDR3 DNA: TGTGCCAGCAGCTTGGCTTGGGGTGCTGACTCCTACGAGCAGTACTTC

clone size: -
V gene: TRBV28
D gene: -
J gene: TRBJ2-7
CDR3 protein: CASSWTSQTYEQYF
CDR3 DNA: TGTGCCAGCAGTTGGACTTCTCAGACCTACGAGCAGTACTTC

clone size: -
V gene: TRBV6-1
D gene: TRBD1
J gene: TRBJ1-1
CDR3 protein: CASRDRRVNTEAFF
CDR3 DNA: TGTGCCAGCAGGGACAGGAGGGTGAACACTGAAGCTTTCTTT

clone size: -
V gene: TRBV5-4
D gene: TRBD1
J gene: TRBJ1-1
CDR3 protein: CASSNWGQAEAFF
CDR3 DNA: TGTGCCAGCAGCAATTGGGGACAGGCTGAAGCTTTCTTT

clone size: -
V gene: TRBV15
D gene: -
J gene: TRBJ2-1
CDR3 protein: CATSRAHNGEQFF
CDR3 DNA: TGTGCCACCAGCAGAGCTCACAACGGTGAGCAGTTCTTC

clone size: -
V gene: TRBV6-5
D gene: TRBD2
J gene: TRBJ2-5
CDR3 protein: CASRGLAKYQETQYF
CDR3 DNA: TGTGCCAGCAGGGGACTAGCAAAGTACCAAGAGACCCAGTACTTC

clone size: -
V gene: TRBV6-5
D gene: -
J gene: TRBJ2-7
CDR3 protein: CASSYGVGGSDEQYF
CDR3 DNA: TGTGCCAGCAGTTACGGGGTCGGTGGGAGCGACGAGCAGTACTTC

clone size: -
V gene: TRBV5-1
D gene: TRBD1
J gene: TRBJ2-1
CDR3 protein: CASSLARQGPYNEQFF
CDR3 DNA: TGCGCCAGCAGCTTGGCCCGACAGGGCCCCTACAATGAGCAGTTCTTC

clone size: -
V gene: TRBV25-1
D gene: TRBD1
J gene: TRBJ1-4
CDR3 protein: CASSQGPRANEKLFF
CDR3 DNA: TGTGCCAGCTCACAGGGGCCAAGGGCTAATGAAAAACTGTTTTTT

clone size: -
V gene: TRBV5-8
D gene: -
J gene: TRBJ1-2
CDR3 protein: CASSWPIDRYNYGYTF
CDR3 DNA: TGTGCCAGCAGCTGGCCTATCGACCGATATAACTATGGCTACACCTTC

clone size: -
V gene: TRBV14
D gene: -
J gene: TRBJ2-3
CDR3 protein: CASSQVLGYGTDTQYF
CDR3 DNA: TGTGCCAGCAGCCAAGTCTTGGGTTACGGCACGGATACGCAGTATTTT

clone size: -
V gene: TRBV27
D gene: -
J gene: TRBJ2-7
CDR3 protein: CASSLTGTVTYEQYF
CDR3 DNA: TGTGCCAGCAGTTTAACTGGGACGGTGACCTACGAGCAGTACTTC

clone size: -
V gene: TRBV4-1
D gene: TRBD1
J gene: TRBJ1-4
CDR3 protein: CASSRTTGALTNEKLFF
CDR3 DNA: TGCGCCAGCAGCCGAACAACAGGGGCTCTTACTAATGAAAAACTGTTTTTT

clone size: -
V gene: TRBV5-1
D gene: TRBD2
J gene: TRBJ2-7
CDR3 protein: CASRGLAGSSYEQYF
CDR3 DNA: TGCGCCAGCAGAGGACTAGCGGGGAGCTCCTACGAGCAGTACTTC

clone size: -
V gene: TRBV4-3
D gene: -
J gene: TRBJ2-7
CDR3 protein: CASSQELAGYEQYF
CDR3 DNA: TGCGCCAGCAGCCAAGAACTGGCAGGCTACGAGCAGTACTTC

clone size: -
V gene: TRBV30
D gene: TRBD1
J gene: TRBJ1-4
CDR3 protein: CAWSGDRGNEKLFF
CDR3 DNA: TGTGCCTGGAGTGGGGACAGGGGTAATGAAAAACTGTTTTTT

clone size: -
V gene: TRBV30
D gene: -
J gene: TRBJ1-4
CDR3 protein: CAWRGHGTNEKLFF
CDR3 DNA: TGTGCCTGGAGAGGGCATGGAACTAATGAAAAACTGTTTTTT

clone size: -
V gene: TRBV19
D gene: TRBD1
J gene: TRBJ1-2
CDR3 protein: CASRPPGQRNYGYTF
CDR3 DNA: TGTGCCAGCAGACCTCCGGGACAGCGGAACTATGGCTACACCTTC

clone size: -
V gene: TRBV19
D gene: -
J gene: TRBJ1-1
CDR3 protein: CASSYPNTEAFF
CDR3 DNA: TGTGCCAGTAGTTACCCAAACACTGAAGCTTTCTTT

clone size: -
V gene: TRBV6-6
D gene: -
J gene: TRBJ1-1
CDR3 protein: CASRPMANTEAFF
CDR3 DNA: TGTGCCAGCAGACCCATGGCGAACACTGAAGCTTTCTTT

clone size: -
V gene: TRBV18
D gene: TRBD1
J gene: TRBJ2-1
CDR3 protein: CASSPGGQGSYNEQFF
CDR3 DNA: TGTGCCAGCTCACCTGGGGGACAGGGCTCCTACAATGAGCAGTTCTTC

clone size: -
V gene: TRBV7-9
D gene: TRBD2
J gene: TRBJ2-1
CDR3 protein: CASSRLAGGPDEQFF
CDR3 DNA: TGTGCCAGCAGCCGACTAGCGGGGGGTCCGGATGAGCAGTTCTTC

clone size: -
V gene: TRBV5-1
D gene: TRBD1
J gene: TRBJ2-2
CDR3 protein: CASEGTGGNTGELFF
CDR3 DNA: TGCGCCAGCGAGGGGACAGGGGGCAACACCGGGGAGCTGTTTTTT

clone size: once
V gene: TRBV28
D gene: -
J gene: TRBJ2-7
CDR3 protein: CASSLGVEQYF
CDR3 DNA: TGTGCCAGCAGTTTAGGGGTCGAGCAGTACTTC

clone size: -
V gene: TRBV19
D gene: TRBD1
J gene: TRBJ2-7
CDR3 protein: CASSLRTGETKYEQYF
CDR3 DNA: TGTGCCAGTAGTCTTCGGACAGGAGAAACTAAATACGAGCAGTACTTC

clone size: -
V gene: TRBV5-5
D gene: TRBD2
J gene: TRBJ2-2
CDR3 protein: CASSLMSGRAVGELFF
CDR3 DNA: TGTGCCAGCAGCTTGATGAGCGGGAGGGCCGTCGGGGAGCTGTTTTTT

clone size: -
V gene: TRBV2
D gene: -
J gene: TRBJ2-4
CDR3 protein: CASSEGRIAKNIQYF
CDR3 DNA: TGTGCCAGCAGTGAGGGCAGGATAGCCAAAAACATTCAGTACTTC

clone size: -
V gene: TRBV29-1
D gene: -
J gene: TRBJ2-3
CDR3 protein: CSVESQFGTDTQYF
CDR3 DNA: TGCAGCGTTGAAAGCCAGTTTGGCACAGATACGCAGTATTTT

clone size: -
V gene: TRBV6-5
D gene: -
J gene: TRBJ2-5
CDR3 protein: CASSHPSGALEEQYF
CDR3 DNA: TGTGCCAGCAGCCACCCGAGTGGGGCGTTAGAAGAGCAGTACTTC

clone size: -
V gene: TRBV5-1
D gene: TRBD2
J gene: TRBJ2-7
CDR3 protein: CASSPGRAGIPYEQYF
CDR3 DNA: TGCGCCAGCAGCCCTGGGAGGGCAGGCATCCCGTACGAGCAGTACTTC

clone size: -
V gene: TRBV5-4
D gene: TRBD1
J gene: TRBJ1-6
CDR3 protein: CASSTGQGDNSPLHF
CDR3 DNA: TGTGCCAGCAGTACCGGACAGGGCGATAATTCACCCCTCCACTTT

clone size: -
V gene: TRBV6-1
D gene: -
J gene: TRBJ2-7
CDR3 protein: CAGGWTGSYEQYF
CDR3 DNA: TGTGCCGGGGGGTGGACAGGCTCCTACGAGCAGTACTTC

clone size: -
V gene: TRBV6-1
D gene: -
J gene: TRBJ2-5
CDR3 protein: CASSEVAGPSGQETQYF
CDR3 DNA: TGTGCCAGCAGTGAAGTTGCGGGGCCGTCAGGACAAGAGACCCAGTACTTC

clone size: -
V gene: TRBV14
D gene: TRBD2
J gene: TRBJ2-5
CDR3 protein: CASSQVGSGRFQETQYF
CDR3 DNA: TGTGCCAGCAGCCAAGTCGGCAGCGGGAGATTCCAAGAGACCCAGTACTTC

clone size: -
V gene: TRBV5-1
D gene: TRBD1
J gene: TRBJ2-1
CDR3 protein: CASSRDFRGRFRQSNEQFF
CDR3 DNA: TGCGCCAGCAGCCGCGATTTCAGGGGGCGTTTTCGCCAAAGCAATGAGCAGTTCTTC

clone size: -
V gene: TRBV9
D gene: -
J gene: TRBJ2-1
CDR3 protein: CASSVGRGSSYNEQFF
CDR3 DNA: TGTGCCAGCAGCGTAGGACGGGGGAGCTCCTACAATGAGCAGTTCTTC

clone size: -
V gene: TRBV27
D gene: TRBD2
J gene: TRBJ2-5
CDR3 protein: CASSPGLAVSYQETQYF
CDR3 DNA: TGTGCCAGCAGTCCGGGACTAGCGGTCTCGTACCAAGAGACCCAGTACTTC

clone size: once
V gene: TRBV6-6
D gene: -
J gene: TRBJ2-3
CDR3 protein: CASSPSSDRGTDTQYF
CDR3 DNA: TGTGCCAGCAGTCCCTCCTCAGACAGAGGCACAGATACGCAGTATTTT

clone size: -
V gene: TRBV4-3
D gene: -
J gene: TRBJ2-7
CDR3 protein: CASSQVGSLSNEQYF
CDR3 DNA: TGCGCCAGCAGCCAAGTCGGGTCACTATCTAACGAGCAGTACTTC

clone size: -
V gene: TRBV29-1
D gene: -
J gene: TRBJ1-2
CDR3 protein: CSVGLQDGYTF
CDR3 DNA: TGCAGCGTTGGACTTCAAGATGGCTACACCTTC